Listed here is a single T cell receptor (beta chain). What antigen it recognizes has not been identified. The sample holds no much larger clone one base away, and base qualities are not on file. The sample belongs to a study of vaccination effects on CD4 cells after COVID-19 (dated by TCRdb to between 2021 and 2024). About the study as a whole: To identify antigen-specific CD4+ T cell clonotypes by their expansion, the ViraFEST assay first stimulated PBMC with viral peptide pools and then applied TCR sequencing. Across the study, the median time from the second dose to post-vaccine sampling was 72 days (range 14 to 241). Each well held two million PBMC cultured in IMDM containing around 5% human AB serum, roughly 10 IU/ml IL-2 and gentamicin, along with approximately 10 ug/ml peptides. The study compared SARS-CoV-2 spike-specific CD4+ TCR repertoires before and after mRNA vaccination in COVID-19 convalescent patients and infection-naive vaccine recipients. Altogether, around 9 COVID-19 convalescent patients and several SARS-CoV-2-naive healthy vaccine recipients made up the full study. Cultures from other donors in the study were sequenced using the Oncomine TCR Beta short-read assay on an Illumina iSeq 100. Paper-wide results and their limitations: At late post-vaccination timepoints, both infection-induced and vaccine-induced clones showed marked clonal contraction, consistent with waning T cell responses. Among healthy vaccine recipients, nearly all vaccine-induced clones were SARS-CoV-2 mono-reactive, and just 1 of 255 was cross-reactive with common cold coronaviruses. Limitations of the study were the small number of convalescent patients and the absence of early post-infection timepoints.

The CDR3 has 15 amino acids, counting the end cysteine and phenylalanine. The entry retains the CDR3 DNA only, 45 bases that are in frame from base 1. Trimming costs V 1 base and J 2 bases, and their ends lie 9 bases apart. Per the germline V gene, SGHVS is the CDR1 and FQNEAQ is the CDR2. Library preparation employed the immunoSEQ multiplex PCR assay. DNA from the cultured and isolated CD4+ T cells underwent TCR beta CDR3 sequencing. The paper's processing steps were these. The analysis removed non-productive TCR sequences, trimmed reads to the CDR3 region, and retained only CDR3s that were 7 or more amino acids long. Antigen-specific clonotypes were identified with the MANAFEST web app by comparing expansion in peptide wells against reference cultures. Positive clones required FDR<0.05 expansion versus reference and all other wells, odds ratio above 5, and frequency above 0.1% in two replicate wells. Cross-reactive clonotypes were defined as significantly expanded in SARS-CoV-2 spike wells and in at least one common cold coronavirus spike condition. Levenshtein distance calculated with the stringdist R package was used to assess CDR3 similarity, and unrooted trees were constructed with ape in R 3.6.1. Here the immuneACCESS table is served through TCRdb, limited to in-frame sequences with V and J called. Missing clones are a known gap in these copies; in checked studies unresolved V genes cover under half, and the rest lacks a known reason. V and J calls and clone size are given by that table; D and trimming were obtained from the DNA. This sample gives over 45,000 clones in total; 60% to 75% of them show up just once. The biggest ten clones account for about 6.7% of the sample.

After approximately 11 days of culture, CD4+ T cells were isolated with the EasySep CD4+ T cell isolation kit. Participants received two doses of either the BNT162b2 or the mRNA-1273 mRNA SARS-CoV-2 vaccine. None of the healthy vaccine recipients had a prior SARS-CoV-2 infection, which was confirmed by nucleocapsid antibody tests that came back negative both before and after vaccination. Half of the culture medium was replaced with fresh IL-2-containing medium on days 3 and 7. Each peptide stimulation condition was cultured in triplicate wells unless otherwise noted. Using Ficoll-Paque Plus gradient centrifugation, PBMC were separated from whole blood and then either used fresh or cryopreserved at -140C. The QIAamp micro DNA kit was used to extract genomic DNA from the cultured CD4+ T cells.

This receptor was obtained from a human donor who received a COVID-19 vaccine. The source material was CD4+ T cells from PBMCs cultured without peptide, sampled after COVID-19 vaccination. Rearrangement joined TRBV7-8 to TRBJ1-5; the D gene is perhaps TRBD1, from 6 matching bases. The encoded CDR3 is CASSLVSGGNQPQHF. The bases read TGTGCCAGCAGCTTAGTTTCAGGGGGCAATCAGCCCCAGCATTTT.